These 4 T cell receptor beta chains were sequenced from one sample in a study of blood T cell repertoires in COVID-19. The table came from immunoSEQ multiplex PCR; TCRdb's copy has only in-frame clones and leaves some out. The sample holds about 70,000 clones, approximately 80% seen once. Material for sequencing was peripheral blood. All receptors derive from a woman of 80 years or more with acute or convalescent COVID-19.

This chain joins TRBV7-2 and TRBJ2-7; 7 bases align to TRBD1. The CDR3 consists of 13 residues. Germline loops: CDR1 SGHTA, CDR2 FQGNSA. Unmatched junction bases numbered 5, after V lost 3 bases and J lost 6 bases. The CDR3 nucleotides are TGTGCCAGCAGCTTCGGGACAGAGCTCGAGCAGTACTTC. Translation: CASSFGTELEQYF.

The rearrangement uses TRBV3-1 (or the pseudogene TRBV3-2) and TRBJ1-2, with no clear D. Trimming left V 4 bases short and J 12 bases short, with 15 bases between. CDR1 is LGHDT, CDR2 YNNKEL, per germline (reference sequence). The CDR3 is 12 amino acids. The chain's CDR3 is CASSPRGKGNTF. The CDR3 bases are TGTGCCAGCAGCCCACGGGGTAAGGGCAACACCTTC.

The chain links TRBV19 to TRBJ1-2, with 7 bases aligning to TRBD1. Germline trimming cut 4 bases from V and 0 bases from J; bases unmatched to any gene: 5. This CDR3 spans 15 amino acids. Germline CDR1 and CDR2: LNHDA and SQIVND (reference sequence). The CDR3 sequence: CASSTQGKANYGYTF. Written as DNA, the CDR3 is TGTGCCAGTAGTACACAGGGGAAAGCTAACTATGGCTACACCTTC.

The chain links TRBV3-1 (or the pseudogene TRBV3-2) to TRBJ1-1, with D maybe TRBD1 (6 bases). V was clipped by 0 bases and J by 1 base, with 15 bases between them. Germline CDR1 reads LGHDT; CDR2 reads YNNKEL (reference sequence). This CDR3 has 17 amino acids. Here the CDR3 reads CASSQDWSAGANTEAFF. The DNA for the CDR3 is TGTGCCAGCAGCCAAGATTGGTCCGCAGGGGCGAACACTGAAGCTTTCTTT.